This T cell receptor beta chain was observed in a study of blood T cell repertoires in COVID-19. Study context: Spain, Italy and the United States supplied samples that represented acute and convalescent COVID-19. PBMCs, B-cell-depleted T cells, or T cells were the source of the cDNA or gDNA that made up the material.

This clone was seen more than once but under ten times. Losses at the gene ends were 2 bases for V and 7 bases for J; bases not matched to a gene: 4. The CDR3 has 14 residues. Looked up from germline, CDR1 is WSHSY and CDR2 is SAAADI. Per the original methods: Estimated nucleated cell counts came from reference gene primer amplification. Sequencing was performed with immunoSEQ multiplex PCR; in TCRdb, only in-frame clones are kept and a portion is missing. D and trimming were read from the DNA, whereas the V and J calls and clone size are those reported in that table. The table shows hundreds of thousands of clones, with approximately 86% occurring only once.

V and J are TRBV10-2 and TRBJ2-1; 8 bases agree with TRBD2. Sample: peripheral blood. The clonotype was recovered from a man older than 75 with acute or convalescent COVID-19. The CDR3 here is CASSEGTSRNEQFF. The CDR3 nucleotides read TGCGCCAGCAGTGAGGGGACTAGTCGTAATGAGCAGTTCTTC.